These 10 T cell receptor beta chains came from one sample sequenced in a study of blood T cell repertoires in COVID-19. Repertoires were generated with immunoSEQ multiplex PCR, while TCRdb's copy carries only in-frame clones and drops some. The sample has 110,000 or so clones, roughly 79% seen once. Source material: peripheral blood. All receptors come from a woman aged 70-85 years with acute or convalescent COVID-19.

The genes are TRBV5-1 and TRBJ1-1, with D hard to call. CDR3 size: 15 residues. V was clipped by 7 bases and J by 5 bases, with 21 bases between them. CDR1 and CDR2 from the germline V gene are SGHRS and YFSETQ. The CDR3 coding sequence is TGCGCCAGCCGTCCCGCCACTGGGGAGTGGACTGAAGCTTTCTTT. Translated: CASRPATGEWTEAFF.

The chain has TRBV28 and TRBJ2-5; perhaps D is TRBD1 or TRBD2 (5 bases each). Germline V gene sequence: CDR1 MDHEN, CDR2 SYDVKM. V was trimmed by 4 bases and J by 5 bases, leaving 20 bases between them. The CDR3 has 16 residues. The CDR3 DNA sequence: TGTGCCAGCAGTTCATGGGGGTCACTTGGGGCGGAGACCCAGTACTTC. Its protein product is CASSSWGSLGAETQYF. The full variable domain, rest sourced from reference TRBV28 and TRBJ2-5, is DVKVTQSSRYLVKRTGEKVFLECVQDMDHENMFWYRQDPGLGLRLIYFSYDVKMKEKGDIPEGYSVSREKKERFSLILESASTNQTSMYLCASSSWGSLGAETQYFGPGTRLLVL.

J is TRBJ2-6 and V is TRBV10-1; possible D gene TRBD1, 6 bases. The ends were cut back, 3 bases at V and 2 bases at J, with 14 bases in the middle. This CDR3 is 17 amino acids long. Germline loops: CDR1 WNHNN, CDR2 SYGVQD (reference sequence). The CDR3 sequence: CASSDSRGQPGANVLTF. DNA of the CDR3: TGCGCCAGCAGTGATTCCAGGGGCCAACCTGGGGCCAACGTCCTGACTTTC.

V and J are TRBV6-5 and TRBJ2-3, with TRBD2 matching over 10 bases. V was pared by 5 bases and J by 1 base, with 3 bases of the junction left unmatched. The CDR3 sequence is 15 residues long. Looked up from germline, CDR1 is MNHEY and CDR2 is SVGAGI. The CDR3 is CASSPGLAGTDTQYF. The DNA of the CDR3 is TGTGCCAGCAGTCCCGGACTAGCGGGCACAGATACGCAGTATTTT.

The CDR3 protein is CATSPGTSGSTAPYEQYF. As DNA, the CDR3 is TGTGCCACCAGTCCCGGGACTAGCGGGAGTACGGCCCCCTACGAGCAGTACTTC. The chain combines TRBV24-1 with TRBJ2-7; 14 bases map to TRBD2. This CDR3 spans 18 amino acids. Germline V gives CDR1 KGHDR, CDR2 SFDVKD. Germline trimming cut 6 bases from V and 2 bases from J; bases unmatched to any gene: 11.

The chain has TRBV19 and TRBJ2-7, with 11 bases matching TRBD1. Unmatched junction bases numbered 7, after V lost 4 bases and J lost 5 bases. CDR1 LNHDA and CDR2 SQIVND come from the germline V gene (reference sequence). The CDR3 length is 15 residues. The CDR3 nucleotides read TGTGCCAGTAGTAACTCCGGACAGGGGGCTGACGAGCAGTACTTC. This gives the protein CASSNSGQGADEQYF.

V is TRBV4-1 and J is TRBJ2-7, with a weak D call TRBD1 (6 bases). From germline, CDR1 is MGHRA and CDR2 YSYEKL. The CDR3 spans 14 residues. Trimming removed 1 base from V and 3 bases from J, with 10 bases in between. The CDR3: CASSQGTRGYEQYF. CDR3 DNA: TGCGCCAGCAGCCAAGGGACCAGGGGCTACGAGCAGTACTTC.

V gene TRBV19 combines with J gene TRBJ2-1, with D perhaps matching TRBD2 (5 bases). This CDR3 comprises 16 residues. Germline V gives CDR1 LNHDA, CDR2 SQIVND (reference sequence). V was clipped by 1 base and J by 7 bases, with 17 bases between them. This chain's CDR3 is CASSIVSGYPGNEQFF. CDR3 coding DNA: TGTGCCAGTAGTATAGTGTCGGGGTACCCGGGGAATGAGCAGTTCTTC.

The chain recombines TRBV6-1 with TRBJ2-5, with TRBD2 matching over 13 bases. The CDR3 has 14 amino acids. The junction had 4 bases not matched to a gene; V was cut back by 3 bases and J by 9 bases. CDR1 and CDR2 from the germline V gene are MNHNS and SASEGT. Here the CDR3 DNA reads TGTGCCAGCAGTGACGGGACTAGCGGGGTGGCCCAGTACTTC. Its protein product is CASSDGTSGVAQYF.

The chain is built from TRBV2 and TRBJ2-5; D not certain. The CDR3 covers 13 residues. Germline CDR1 SNHLY, CDR2 FYNNEI. V was pared by 4 bases and J by 4 bases, with 10 bases between. CDR3 sequence (DNA): TGTGCCAGCAGTGTTCCCCCGGGAGAGACCCAGTACTTC. Residues: CASSVPPGETQYF.